The T cell receptor (beta chain) under discussion was sequenced for a study of CD8 T cells in Susac syndrome. Study summary: Patients with Susac syndrome, at blood draw, were therapy-naive, on corticosteroids, or on intravenous immunoglobulin alone.

It was with random hexamers that roughly 0.45 to 1 ug RNA was reverse transcribed. Amplification of the TCR beta CDR3 was carried out by immunoSEQ multiplex PCR, which spanned a total of 54 Vbeta and 13 Jbeta segments. TCRdb fed the immunoSEQ multiplex PCR reads into MiXCR, producing one record per CDR3 protein. Of 100,000 to 150,000 distinct CDR3 sequences listed, about 94% are singletons. Germline V gene data show CDR1 as MNHEY and CDR2 as SVGAGI. The CDR3 has 11 amino acids. Trimming cost V 11 bases and J 8 bases, with 15 bases left between them. Under recently defined diagnostic criteria, the patients with Susac syndrome qualified as having definite or probable disease. In contrast to the negatively isolated CD8+ and CD4+ T cells, TEMRA cells were FACS-enriched.

What was sequenced was CD8+ T cells from PBMCs. V usage is TRBV6-5 and J usage is TRBJ1-2, with TRBD1 as a possible D gene (5 bases). This TCR was recovered from a human donor with Susac syndrome. CDR3 amino acids: CAAAYGDGYTF. The CDR3 DNA reads TGTGCCGCCGCCTATGGGGACGGCTACACCTTC.